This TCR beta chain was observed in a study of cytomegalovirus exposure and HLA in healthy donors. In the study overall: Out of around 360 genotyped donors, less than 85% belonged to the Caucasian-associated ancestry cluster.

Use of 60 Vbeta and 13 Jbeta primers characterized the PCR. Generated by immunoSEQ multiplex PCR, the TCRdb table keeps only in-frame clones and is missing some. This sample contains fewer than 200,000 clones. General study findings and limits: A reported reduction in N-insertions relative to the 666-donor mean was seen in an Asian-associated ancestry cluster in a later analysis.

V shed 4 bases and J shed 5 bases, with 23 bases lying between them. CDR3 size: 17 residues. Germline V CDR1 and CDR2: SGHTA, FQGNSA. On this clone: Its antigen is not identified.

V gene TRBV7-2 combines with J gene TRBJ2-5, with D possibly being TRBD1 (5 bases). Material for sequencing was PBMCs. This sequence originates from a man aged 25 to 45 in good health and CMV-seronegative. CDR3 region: CASSSRGVGRVGETQYF. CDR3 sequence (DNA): TGTGCCAGCAGCTCCCGAGGCGTGGGCAGGGTAGGGGAGACCCAGTACTTC.